This TCR beta chain was profiled in a study of T cells expressing NK-cell markers. Study-level points and caveats: One observes that, in a few donors, these clonotypes were also the leading ones within the CD3+CD56-NKG2C+ fraction.

Libraries used 5'RACE template switching adding universal primer site and UMIs. From its re-call of the 5' RACE reads, TCRdb lists each CDR3 protein once, without DNA. Its table lists over 200,000 distinct CDR3 sequences. This CDR3 has 15 residues. With regard to this clonotype: Antigen specificity is unknown.

The chain uses TRBV12-3 or TRBV12-4 and TRBJ2-3. The sequencing input was blood T cells: a sorted CD56 or NKG2C T cell subset, CD4+ or CD8+ T cells, or bulk PBMC T cells (not recorded which). This clonotype was obtained from a man younger than 35 in good health. CDR3 sequence reads: CASRLLGLVTDTQYF.